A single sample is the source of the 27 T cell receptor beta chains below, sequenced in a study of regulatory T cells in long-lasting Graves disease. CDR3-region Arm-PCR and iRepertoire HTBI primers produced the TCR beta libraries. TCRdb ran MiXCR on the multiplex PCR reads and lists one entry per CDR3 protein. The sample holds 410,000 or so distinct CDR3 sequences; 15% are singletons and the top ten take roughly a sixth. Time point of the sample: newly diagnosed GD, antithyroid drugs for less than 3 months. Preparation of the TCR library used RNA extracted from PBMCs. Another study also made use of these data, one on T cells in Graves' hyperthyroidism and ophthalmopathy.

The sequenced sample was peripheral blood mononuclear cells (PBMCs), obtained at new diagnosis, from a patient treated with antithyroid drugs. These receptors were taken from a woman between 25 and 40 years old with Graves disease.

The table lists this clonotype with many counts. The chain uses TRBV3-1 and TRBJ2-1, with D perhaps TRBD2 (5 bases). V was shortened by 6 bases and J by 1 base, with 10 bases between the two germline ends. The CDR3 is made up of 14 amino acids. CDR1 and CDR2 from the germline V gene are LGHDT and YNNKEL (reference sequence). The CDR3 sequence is CASRRVGSYNEQFF. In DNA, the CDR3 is TGTGCCAGCAGGCGGGTGGGGTCCTACAATGAGCAGTTCTTC.

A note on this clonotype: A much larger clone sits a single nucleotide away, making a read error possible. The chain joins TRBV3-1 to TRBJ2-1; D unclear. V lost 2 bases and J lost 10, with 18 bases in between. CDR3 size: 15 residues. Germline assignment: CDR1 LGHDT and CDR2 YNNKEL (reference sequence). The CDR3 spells CASSQRVVSGYEQFF. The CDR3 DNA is TGTGCCAGCAGCCAACGAGTTGTTAGTGGGTACGAGCAGTTCTTC.

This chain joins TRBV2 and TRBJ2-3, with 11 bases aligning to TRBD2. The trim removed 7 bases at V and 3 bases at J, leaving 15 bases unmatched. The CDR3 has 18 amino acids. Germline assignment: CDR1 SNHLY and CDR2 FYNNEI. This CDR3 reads CASIVLGVLAGGTDTQYF. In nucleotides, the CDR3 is TGTGCCAGCATCGTCCTGGGGGTCCTAGCGGGAGGAACAGATACGCAGTATTTT.

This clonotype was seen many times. The CDR3 nucleotides read TGTGCCAGCAGGCTCGACAGACCCTCTGGAAACACCATATATTTT. It codes for CASRLDRPSGNTIYF. The V call is TRBV6-2 or TRBV6-3, the J call TRBJ1-3; the D gene is possibly TRBD1 (5 bases). The V and J ends lost 6 bases and 0 bases respectively, with 12 bases between them. The CDR3 runs 15 residues. CDR1 MNHEY and CDR2 SVGEGT come from the germline V gene.

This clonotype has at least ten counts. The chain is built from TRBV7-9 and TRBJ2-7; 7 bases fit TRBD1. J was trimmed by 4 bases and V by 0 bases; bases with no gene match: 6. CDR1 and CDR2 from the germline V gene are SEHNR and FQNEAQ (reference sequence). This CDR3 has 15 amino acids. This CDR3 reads CASSLATGSEYEQYF. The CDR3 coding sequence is TGTGCCAGCAGCTTAGCGACAGGGAGCGAGTACGAGCAGTACTTC. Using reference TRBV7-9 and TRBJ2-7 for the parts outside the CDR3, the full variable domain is DTGVSQNPRHKITKRGQNVTFRCDPISEHNRLYWYRQTLGQGPEFLTYFQNEAQLEKSRLLSDRFSAERPKGSFSTLEIQRTEQGDSAMYLCASSLATGSEYEQYFGPGTRLTVT.

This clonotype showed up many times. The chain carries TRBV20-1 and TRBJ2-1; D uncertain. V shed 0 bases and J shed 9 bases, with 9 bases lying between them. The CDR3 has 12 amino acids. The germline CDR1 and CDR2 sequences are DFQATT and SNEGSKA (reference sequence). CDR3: CSARDWLSEQFF. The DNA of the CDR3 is TGCAGTGCTAGAGATTGGCTGAGTGAGCAGTTCTTC.

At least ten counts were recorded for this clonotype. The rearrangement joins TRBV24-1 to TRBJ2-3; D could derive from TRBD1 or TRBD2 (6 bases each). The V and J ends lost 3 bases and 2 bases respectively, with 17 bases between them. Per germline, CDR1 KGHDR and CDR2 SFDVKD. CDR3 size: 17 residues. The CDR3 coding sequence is TGTGCCACCAGTGATACACAGGGACTGGCTGCCACAGATACGCAGTATTTT. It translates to CATSDTQGLAATDTQYF.

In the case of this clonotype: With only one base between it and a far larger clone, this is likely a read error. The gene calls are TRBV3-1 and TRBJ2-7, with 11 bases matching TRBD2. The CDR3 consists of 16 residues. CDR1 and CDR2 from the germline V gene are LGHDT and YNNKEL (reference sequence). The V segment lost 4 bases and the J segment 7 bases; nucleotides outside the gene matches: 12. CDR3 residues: CASSRDLIAGGSEQYF. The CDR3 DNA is TGTGCCAGCAGCCGAGACCTCATAGCGGGAGGGAGTGAGCAGTACTTC.

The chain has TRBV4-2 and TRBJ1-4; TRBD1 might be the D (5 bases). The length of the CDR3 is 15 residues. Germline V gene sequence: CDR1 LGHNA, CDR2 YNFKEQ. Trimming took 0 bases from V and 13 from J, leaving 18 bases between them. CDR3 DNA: TGTGCCAGCAGCCAAGAACGACCTGGGGGAAAAACACTGTTTTTT. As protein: CASSQERPGGKTLFF.

CDR3 nucleotide sequence: TGTGCCAGCAGCGCCGCGGCAGGGTCCTACGAGCAGTACTTC. Encoded protein: CASSAAAGSYEQYF. This chain uses TRBV9 with TRBJ2-7, with D perhaps matching TRBD1 (5 bases). Germline CDR1 and CDR2: SGDLS and YYNGEE. The CDR3 covers 14 residues. V was cut by 3 bases and J by 1 base, with 11 bases left in between.

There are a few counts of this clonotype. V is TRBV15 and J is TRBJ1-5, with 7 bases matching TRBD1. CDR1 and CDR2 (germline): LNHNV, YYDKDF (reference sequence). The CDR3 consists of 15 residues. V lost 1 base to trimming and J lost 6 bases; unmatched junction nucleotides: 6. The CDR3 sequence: CATSRASTGSQPQHF. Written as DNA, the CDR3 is TGTGCCACCAGCAGAGCCTCGACAGGGAGTCAGCCCCAGCATTTT.

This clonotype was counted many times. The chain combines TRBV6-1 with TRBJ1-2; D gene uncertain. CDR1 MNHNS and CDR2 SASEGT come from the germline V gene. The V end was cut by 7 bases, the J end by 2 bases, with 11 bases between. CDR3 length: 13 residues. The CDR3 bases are TGTGCCAGCAACCGGGATAGGAACTATGGCTACACCTTC. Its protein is CASNRDRNYGYTF.

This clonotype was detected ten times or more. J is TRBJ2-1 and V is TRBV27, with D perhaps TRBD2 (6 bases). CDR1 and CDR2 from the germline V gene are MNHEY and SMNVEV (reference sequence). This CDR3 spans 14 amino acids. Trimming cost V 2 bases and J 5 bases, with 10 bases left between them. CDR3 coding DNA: TGTGCCAGCAGTTTAGCTCTAGCGAACAATGAGCAGTTCTTC. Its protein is CASSLALANNEQFF.

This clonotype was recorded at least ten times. The CDR3: CASSLEARDTQYF. The CDR3 DNA is TGCGCCAGCAGCTTGGAGGCTCGCGATACGCAGTATTTT. The chain has TRBV5-1 and TRBJ2-3; D gene uncertain. V lost 0 bases to trimming and J lost 6 bases, with 8 bases between them. The CDR3 contains 13 residues. From germline, CDR1 is SGHRS and CDR2 YFSETQ. The full variable domain, its missing parts supplied by reference TRBV5-1 and TRBJ2-3, is KAGVTQTPRYLIKTRGQQVTLSCSPISGHRSVSWYQQTPGQGLQFLFEYFSETQRNKGNFPGRFSGRQFSNSRSEMNVSTLELGDSALYLCASSLEARDTQYFGPGTRLTVL.

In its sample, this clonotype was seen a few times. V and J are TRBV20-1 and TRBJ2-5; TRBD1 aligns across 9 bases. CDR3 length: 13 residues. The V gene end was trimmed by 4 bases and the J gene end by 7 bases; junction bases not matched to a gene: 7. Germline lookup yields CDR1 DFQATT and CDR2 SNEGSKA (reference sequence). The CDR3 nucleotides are TGCAGTGCTACACAGGGGGCCCTCGGGACCCAGTACTTC. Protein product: CSATQGALGTQYF.

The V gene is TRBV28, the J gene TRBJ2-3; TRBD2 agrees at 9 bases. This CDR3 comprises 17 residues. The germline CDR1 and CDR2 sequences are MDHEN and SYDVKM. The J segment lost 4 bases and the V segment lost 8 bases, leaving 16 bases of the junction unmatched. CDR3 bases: TGTGCCAGCGTCCGGGGCGGGGGGGGCCCTAGGGCAGATACGCAGTATTTT. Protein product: CASVRGGGGPRADTQYF.

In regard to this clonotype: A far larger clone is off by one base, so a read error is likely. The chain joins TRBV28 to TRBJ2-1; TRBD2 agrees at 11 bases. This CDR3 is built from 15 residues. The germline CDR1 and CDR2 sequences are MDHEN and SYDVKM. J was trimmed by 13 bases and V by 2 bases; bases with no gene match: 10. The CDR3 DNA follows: TGTGCCAGCAGTTTACAGGGACTAGCGGTAGAGACCCAGTTCTTC. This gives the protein CASSLQGLAVETQFF. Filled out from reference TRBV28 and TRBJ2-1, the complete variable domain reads DVKVTQSSRYLVKRTGEKVFLECVQDMDHENMFWYRQDPGLGLRLIYFSYDVKMKEKGDIPEGYSVSREKKERFSLILESASTNQTSMYLCASSLQGLAVETQFFGPGTRLTVL.

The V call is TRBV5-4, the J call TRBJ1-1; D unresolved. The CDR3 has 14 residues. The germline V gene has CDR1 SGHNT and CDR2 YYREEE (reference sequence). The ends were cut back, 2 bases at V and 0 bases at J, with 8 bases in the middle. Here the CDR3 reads CASSFGPLNTEAFF. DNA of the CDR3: TGTGCCAGCAGCTTTGGGCCATTGAACACTGAAGCTTTCTTT.

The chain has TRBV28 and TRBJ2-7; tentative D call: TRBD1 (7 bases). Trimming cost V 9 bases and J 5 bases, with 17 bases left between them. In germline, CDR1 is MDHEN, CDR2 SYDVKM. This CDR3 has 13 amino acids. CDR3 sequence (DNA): TGTGCCAGTGCAGGGGGGTTCTACCACGAGCAGTACTTC. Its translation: CASAGGFYHEQYF.

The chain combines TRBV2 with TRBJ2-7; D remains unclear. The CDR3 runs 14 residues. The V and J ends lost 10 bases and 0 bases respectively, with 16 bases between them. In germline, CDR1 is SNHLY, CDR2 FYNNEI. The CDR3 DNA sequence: TGTGCCATAGATGTTGACTCCGCCTCCTACGAGCAGTACTTC. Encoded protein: CAIDVDSASYEQYF.

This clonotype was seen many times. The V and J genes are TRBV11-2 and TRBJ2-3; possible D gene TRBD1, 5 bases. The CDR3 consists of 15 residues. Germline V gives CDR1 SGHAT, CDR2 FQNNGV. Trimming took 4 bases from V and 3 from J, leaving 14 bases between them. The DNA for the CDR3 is TGTGCCAGCAGCTACAGGACCCCGTGGACAGATACGCAGTATTTT. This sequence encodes CASSYRTPWTDTQYF.

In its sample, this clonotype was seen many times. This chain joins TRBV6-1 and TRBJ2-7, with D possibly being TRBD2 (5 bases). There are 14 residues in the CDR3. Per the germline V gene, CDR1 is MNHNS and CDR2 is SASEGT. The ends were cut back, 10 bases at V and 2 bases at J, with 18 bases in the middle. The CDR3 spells CATNPPTGTYEQYF. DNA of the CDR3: TGTGCCACTAACCCTCCGACGGGGACCTACGAGCAGTACTTC.

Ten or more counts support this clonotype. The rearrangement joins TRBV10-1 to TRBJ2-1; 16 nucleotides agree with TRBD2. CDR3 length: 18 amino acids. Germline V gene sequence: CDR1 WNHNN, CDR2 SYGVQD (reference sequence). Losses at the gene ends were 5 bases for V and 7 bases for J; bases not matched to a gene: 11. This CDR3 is CASSTAGLAGGDLNEQFF. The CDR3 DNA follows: TGCGCCAGCAGTACAGCGGGACTAGCGGGGGGGGACCTTAATGAGCAGTTCTTC.

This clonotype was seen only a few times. The CDR3 region has the DNA TGTGCCTGGAGTGTTCAAAGCACGGAGACCCAGTACTTC. Its translation: CAWSVQSTETQYF. This chain joins TRBV30 and TRBJ2-5; no clear D gene. In germline, CDR1 is GTSNPN, CDR2 SVGIG (reference sequence). This CDR3 has 13 residues. V was cut by 0 bases and J by 5 bases, with 10 bases left in between.

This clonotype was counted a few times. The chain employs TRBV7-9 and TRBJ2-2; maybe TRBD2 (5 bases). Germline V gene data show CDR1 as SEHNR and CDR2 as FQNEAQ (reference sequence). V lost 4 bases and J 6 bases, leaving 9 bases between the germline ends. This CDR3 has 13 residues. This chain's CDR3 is CASSSTIPGELFF. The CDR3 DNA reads TGTGCCAGCAGCTCGACTATTCCCGGGGAGCTGTTTTTT. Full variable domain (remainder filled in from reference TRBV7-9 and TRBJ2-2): DTGVSQNPRHKITKRGQNVTFRCDPISEHNRLYWYRQTLGQGPEFLTYFQNEAQLEKSRLLSDRFSAERPKGSFSTLEIQRTEQGDSAMYLCASSSTIPGELFFGEGSRLTVL.

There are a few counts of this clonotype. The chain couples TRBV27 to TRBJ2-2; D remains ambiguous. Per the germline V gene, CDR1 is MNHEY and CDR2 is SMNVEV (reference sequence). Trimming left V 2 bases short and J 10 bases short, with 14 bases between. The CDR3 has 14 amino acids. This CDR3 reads CASSLGLRSEELFF. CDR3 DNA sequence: TGTGCCAGCAGTTTAGGTTTGAGGTCAGAGGAGCTGTTTTTT.

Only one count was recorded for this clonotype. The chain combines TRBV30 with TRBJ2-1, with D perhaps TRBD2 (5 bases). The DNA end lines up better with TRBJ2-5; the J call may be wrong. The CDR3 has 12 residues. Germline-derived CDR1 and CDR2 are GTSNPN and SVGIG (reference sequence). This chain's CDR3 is CGLQRPGETQYF. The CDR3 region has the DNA TGTGGCCTCCAGCGGCCTGGGGAGACCCAGTACTTC.